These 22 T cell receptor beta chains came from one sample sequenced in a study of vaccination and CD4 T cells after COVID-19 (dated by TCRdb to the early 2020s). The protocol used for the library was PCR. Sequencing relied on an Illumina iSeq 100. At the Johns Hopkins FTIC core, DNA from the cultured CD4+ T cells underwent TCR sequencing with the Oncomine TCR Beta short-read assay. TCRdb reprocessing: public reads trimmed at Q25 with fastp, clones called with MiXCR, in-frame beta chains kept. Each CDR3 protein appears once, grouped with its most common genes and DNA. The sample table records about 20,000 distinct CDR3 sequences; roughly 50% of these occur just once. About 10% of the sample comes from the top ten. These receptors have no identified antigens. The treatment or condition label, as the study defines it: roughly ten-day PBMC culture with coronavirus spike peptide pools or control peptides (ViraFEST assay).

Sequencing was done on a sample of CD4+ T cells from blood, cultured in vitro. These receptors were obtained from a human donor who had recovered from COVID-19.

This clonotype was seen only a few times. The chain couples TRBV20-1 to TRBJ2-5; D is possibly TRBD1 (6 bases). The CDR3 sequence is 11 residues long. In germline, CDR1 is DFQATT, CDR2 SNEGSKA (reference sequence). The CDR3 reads CTLQGGETQYF. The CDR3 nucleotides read TGCACCCTACAGGGTGGTGAGACCCAGTACTTC.

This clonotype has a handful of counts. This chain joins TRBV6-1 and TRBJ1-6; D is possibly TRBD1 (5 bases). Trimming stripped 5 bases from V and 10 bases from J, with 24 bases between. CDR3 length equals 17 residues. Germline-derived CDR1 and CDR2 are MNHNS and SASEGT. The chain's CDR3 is CASSQVPLGGVDSPLHF. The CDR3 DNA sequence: TGTGCCAGCAGTCAAGTCCCCTTGGGGGGGGTTGACTCACCCCTCCACTTT.

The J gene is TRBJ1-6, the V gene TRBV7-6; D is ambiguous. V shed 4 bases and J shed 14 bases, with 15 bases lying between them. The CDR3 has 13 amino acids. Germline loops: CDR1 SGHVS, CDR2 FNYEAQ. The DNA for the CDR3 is TGTGCCAGCAGCTCGCTGCCGGGTTTGGCCCTCCACTTT. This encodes CASSSLPGLALHF.

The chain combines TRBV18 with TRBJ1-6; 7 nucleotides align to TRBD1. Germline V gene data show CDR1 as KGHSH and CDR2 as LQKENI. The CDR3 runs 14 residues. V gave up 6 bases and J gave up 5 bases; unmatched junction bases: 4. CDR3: CASSHDRDNSPLHF. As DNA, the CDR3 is TGTGCCAGCTCCCATGACAGGGATAATTCACCCCTCCACTTT.

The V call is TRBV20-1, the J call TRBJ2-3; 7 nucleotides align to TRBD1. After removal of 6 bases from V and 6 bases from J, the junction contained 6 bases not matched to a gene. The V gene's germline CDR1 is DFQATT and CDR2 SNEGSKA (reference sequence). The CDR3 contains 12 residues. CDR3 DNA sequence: TGCAGTGCGGGAGACAGGGTCGATACGCAGTATTTT. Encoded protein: CSAGDRVDTQYF.

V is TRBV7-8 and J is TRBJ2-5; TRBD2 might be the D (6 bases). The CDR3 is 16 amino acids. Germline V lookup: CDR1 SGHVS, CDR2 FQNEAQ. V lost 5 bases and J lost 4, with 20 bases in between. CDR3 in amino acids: CASSREGGEKRETQYF. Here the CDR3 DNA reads TGTGCCAGCAGCCGTGAAGGCGGGGAGAAAAGAGAGACCCAGTACTTC.

The CDR3 is CASSLVGGGRDPLQFF. CDR3 in DNA: TGTGCCAGCAGCTTAGTAGGGGGGGGCAGGGACCCCCTCCAGTTCTTC. The chain couples TRBV11-2 to TRBJ2-1; D is perhaps TRBD2 (7 bases). The germline V and J ends were trimmed by 1 base and 13 bases, with 23 bases remaining between them. CDR3 size: 16 residues. Germline V gene lookup returns CDR1 SGHAT and CDR2 FQNNGV.

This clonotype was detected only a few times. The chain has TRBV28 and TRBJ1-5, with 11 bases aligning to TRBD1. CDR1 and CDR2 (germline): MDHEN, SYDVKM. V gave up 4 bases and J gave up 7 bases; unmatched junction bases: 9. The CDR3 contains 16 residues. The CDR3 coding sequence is TGTGCCAGCAGTTCGGGGGAGCGGGACAGGGGGCAGCCCCAGCATTTT. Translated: CASSSGERDRGQPQHF.

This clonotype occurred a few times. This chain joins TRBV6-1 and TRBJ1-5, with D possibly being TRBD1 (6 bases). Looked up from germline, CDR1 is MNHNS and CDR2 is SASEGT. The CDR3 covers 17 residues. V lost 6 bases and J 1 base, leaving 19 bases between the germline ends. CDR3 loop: CASRSTAVQGSNQPQHF. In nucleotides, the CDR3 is TGTGCCAGCAGGTCGACTGCCGTACAGGGAAGCAATCAGCCCCAGCATTTT.

The CDR3 loop is CSARESSGGADTQYF. The CDR3 coding sequence is TGCAGTGCTAGAGAGTCTAGCGGGGGTGCAGATACGCAGTATTTT. This chain connects TRBV20-1 to TRBJ2-3, with 10 bases fitting TRBD2. This CDR3 is 15 amino acids long. The V gene end was trimmed by 0 bases and the J gene end by 4 bases; junction bases not matched to a gene: 4. Germline V lookup: CDR1 DFQATT, CDR2 SNEGSKA (reference sequence).

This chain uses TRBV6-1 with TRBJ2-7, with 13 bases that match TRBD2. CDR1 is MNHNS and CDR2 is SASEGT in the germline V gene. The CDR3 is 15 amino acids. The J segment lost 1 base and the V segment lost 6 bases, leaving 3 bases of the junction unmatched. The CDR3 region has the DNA TGTGCCAGCAGGGGGGGACTAGCGGGGTCCTACGAGCAGTACTTC. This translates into CASRGGLAGSYEQYF.

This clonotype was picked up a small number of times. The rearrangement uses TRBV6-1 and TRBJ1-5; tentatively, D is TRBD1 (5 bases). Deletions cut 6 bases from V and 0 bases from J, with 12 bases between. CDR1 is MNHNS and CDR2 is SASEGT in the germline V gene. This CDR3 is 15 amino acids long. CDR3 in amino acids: CASRVGLYSNQPQHF. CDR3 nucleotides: TGTGCCAGCAGGGTGGGACTTTATAGCAATCAGCCCCAGCATTTT.

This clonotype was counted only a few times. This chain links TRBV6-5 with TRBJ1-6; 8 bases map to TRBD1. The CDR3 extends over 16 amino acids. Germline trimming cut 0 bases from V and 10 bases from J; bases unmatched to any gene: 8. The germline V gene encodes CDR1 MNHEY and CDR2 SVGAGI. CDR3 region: CASSYSYGQGHSPLHF. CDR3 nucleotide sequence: TGTGCCAGCAGTTACTCGTACGGACAGGGTCACTCACCCCTCCACTTT.

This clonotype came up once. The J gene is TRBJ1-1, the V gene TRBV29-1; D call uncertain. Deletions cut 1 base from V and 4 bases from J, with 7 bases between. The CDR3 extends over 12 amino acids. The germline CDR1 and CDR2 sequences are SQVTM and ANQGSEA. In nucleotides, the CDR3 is TGCAGCGTTGAAGTCCGGGGCACTGAAGCTTTCTTT. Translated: CSVEVRGTEAFF.

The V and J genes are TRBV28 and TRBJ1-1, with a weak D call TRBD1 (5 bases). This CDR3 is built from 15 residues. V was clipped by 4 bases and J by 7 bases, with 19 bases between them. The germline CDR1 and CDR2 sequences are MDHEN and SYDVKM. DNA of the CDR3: TGTGCCAGCAGTTCAGGGTGGGGGAAGACCCGTGAAGCTTTCTTT. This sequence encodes CASSSGWGKTREAFF.

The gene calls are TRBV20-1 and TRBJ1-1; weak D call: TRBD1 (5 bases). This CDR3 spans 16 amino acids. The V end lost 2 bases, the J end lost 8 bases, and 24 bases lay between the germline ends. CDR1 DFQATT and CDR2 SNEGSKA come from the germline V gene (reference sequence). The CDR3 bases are TGCAGTGCTAGACGAAAACGGGGGAGCCGAATCCGCGAAGCTTTCTTT. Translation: CSARRKRGSRIREAFF.

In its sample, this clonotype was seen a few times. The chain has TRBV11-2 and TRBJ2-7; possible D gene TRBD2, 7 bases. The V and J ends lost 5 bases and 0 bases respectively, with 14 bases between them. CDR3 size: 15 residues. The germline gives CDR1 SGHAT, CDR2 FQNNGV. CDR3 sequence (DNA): TGTGCCAGCAGCGGCTGGGGGGGCCGCTCCTACGAGCAGTACTTC. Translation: CASSGWGGRSYEQYF.

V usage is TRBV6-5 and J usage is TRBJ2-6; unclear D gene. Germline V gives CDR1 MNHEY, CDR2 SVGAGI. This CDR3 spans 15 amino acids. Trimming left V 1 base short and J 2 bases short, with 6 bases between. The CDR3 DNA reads TGTGCCAGCAGTTACTTCTCTCCTGGGGCCAACGTCCTGACTTTC. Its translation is CASSYFSPGANVLTF.

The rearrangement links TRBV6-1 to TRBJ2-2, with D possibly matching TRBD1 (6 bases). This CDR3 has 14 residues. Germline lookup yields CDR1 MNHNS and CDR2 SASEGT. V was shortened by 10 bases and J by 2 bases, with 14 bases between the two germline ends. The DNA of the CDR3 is TGTGCCACGGCTGGACAGTCAAACACCGGGGAGCTGTTTTTT. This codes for CATAGQSNTGELFF.

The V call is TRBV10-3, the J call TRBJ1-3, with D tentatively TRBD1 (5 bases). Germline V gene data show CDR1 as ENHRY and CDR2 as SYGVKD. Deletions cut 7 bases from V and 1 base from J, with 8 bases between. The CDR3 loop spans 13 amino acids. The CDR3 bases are TGTGCCATCACCAGGGAGTCTGGAAACACCATATATTTT. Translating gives CAITRESGNTIYF.

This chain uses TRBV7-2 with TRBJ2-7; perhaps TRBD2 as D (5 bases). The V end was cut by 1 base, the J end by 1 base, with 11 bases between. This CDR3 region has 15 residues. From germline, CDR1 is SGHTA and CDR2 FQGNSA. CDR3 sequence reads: CASSLEVQRSYEQYF. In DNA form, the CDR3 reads TGTGCCAGCAGCTTAGAAGTACAGCGGTCCTACGAGCAGTACTTC.

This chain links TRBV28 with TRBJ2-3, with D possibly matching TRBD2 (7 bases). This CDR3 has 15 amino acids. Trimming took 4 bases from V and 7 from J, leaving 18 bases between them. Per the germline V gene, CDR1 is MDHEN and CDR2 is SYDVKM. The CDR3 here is CASSSRGASLNTQYF. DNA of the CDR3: TGTGCCAGCAGTTCCCGGGGGGCTTCCTTAAATACGCAGTATTTT.